This T cell receptor beta chain was captured in a study of cytomegalovirus exposure and HLA in healthy donors. A remark on this clone: The target antigen is unknown.

Only in-frame clones appear in the TCRdb table, and some are missing; sequencing was by immunoSEQ multiplex PCR. This sample has under 250,000 clones, with approximately 87% found just once. J lost 0 bases, V lost 6 bases, and 3 bases had no gene match. The CDR3 runs to 14 residues. Germline values: CDR1 SNHLY, CDR2 FYNNEI. Study-level results: According to the study, 160 or so TCR beta chains were cytomegalovirus-associated.

The sequenced material came from PBMCs. The clonotype originates from a man between 18 and 29 years old in good health and CMV-seronegative. The chain links TRBV2 to TRBJ1-2, with TRBD1 matching over 8 bases. CDR3 in DNA: TGTGCCAGCAGCCAACAGGGGGCTAACTATGGCTACACCTTC. Translated: CASSQQGANYGYTF.